This TCR beta chain stems from a study of Graves' ophthalmopathy and Graves' hyperthyroidism. Moderate-to-severe activity, CAS ≥3, NOSPECS ≥4 and duration under 3 months were recorded for donors with ophthalmopathy. Out of 7.5 to 10 ml of fresh peripheral blood, PBMCs were obtained. RNA transcripts served as template for amplifying TCR beta CDR3 sequences. HTBI primers primed a first-round RT-PCR, and a second-round multiplex PCR followed. Using its own MiXCR run on the multiplex PCR reads, TCRdb lists one record per CDR3 protein. The sample records about 700,000 distinct CDR3 sequences, 40% being singletons. From germline, CDR1 is SEHNR and CDR2 FQNEAQ (reference sequence). Trimming pared 3 bases from V and 7 bases from J, leaving 12 bases between. The CDR3 totals 14 residues.

The V call is TRBV7-9, the J call TRBJ2-2; D is unclear. The specimen was peripheral blood. The TCR originated in an adult man with Graves' ophthalmopathy. The CDR3, as DNA: TGTGCCAGCAGCTTGCGGTGGGATGGCGGGGAGCTGTTTTTT. It yields the protein CASSLRWDGGELFF.